Listed below are T cell receptor beta chains from one sample, sequenced in a study of CD8+ T cells in alopecia areata. The method was immunoSEQ multiplex PCR; TCRdb's version includes in-frame clones alone and lacks a portion of them. The sample lists roughly 220,000 clones; roughly three fifths were seen once. Source: CD4+ T cells sorted from blood, taken between weeks 44 and 45, from a patient treated with tofacitinib. The origin of the receptors is a human donor with alopecia areata. The CDR3 runs from the conserved cysteine through the conserved F or W. Fields, in order: D gene, J gene, clone size, V gene, CDR3 DNA, CDR3 protein. A D gene is named only where the DNA matches it firmly. Some rows mark clone size as missing; the rest say once, few, many or name a class of expanded clone.

D gene: NA
J gene: TRBJ2-3
clone size: NA
V gene: TRBV15
CDR3 DNA: TGTGCCACCAGCAGAGAGGCGAAGGTTGATACGCAGTATTTT
CDR3 protein: CATSREAKVDTQYF

D gene: NA
J gene: TRBJ1-2
clone size: NA
V gene: TRBV7-2
CDR3 DNA: TGTGCCAGCAGCTTAGCCCGGAACTATGGCTACACCTTC
CDR3 protein: CASSLARNYGYTF

D gene: TRBD1
J gene: TRBJ2-7
clone size: NA
V gene: TRBV6-1
CDR3 DNA: TGTGCCAGCAAATCTACTTGGCAGGGGGATAGAGAGCAGTACTTC
CDR3 protein: CASKSTWQGDREQYF

D gene: NA
J gene: TRBJ1-6
clone size: NA
V gene: TRBV5-4
CDR3 DNA: TGTGCCAGCAGCTTTTCTCAATCACCCCTCCACTTT
CDR3 protein: CASSFSQSPLHF

D gene: NA
J gene: TRBJ2-3
clone size: NA
V gene: TRBV4-3
CDR3 DNA: TGCGCCAGCAGCCAAGATCTTCAGGCGAATACGCAGTATTTT
CDR3 protein: CASSQDLQANTQYF

D gene: TRBD2
J gene: TRBJ2-7
clone size: few
V gene: TRBV7-2
CDR3 DNA: TGTGCCAGCAGCTTATCCGGGACTAGGTACGAGCAGTACTTC
CDR3 protein: CASSLSGTRYEQYF

D gene: TRBD1
J gene: TRBJ1-1
clone size: NA
V gene: TRBV5-1
CDR3 DNA: TGCGCCAGCAGCTTGGGAGGGACAGGGGTATCGATGAACACTGAAGCTTTCTTT
CDR3 protein: CASSLGGTGVSMNTEAFF

D gene: TRBD1
J gene: TRBJ2-7
clone size: NA
V gene: TRBV29-1
CDR3 DNA: TGCAGCGTGCGACAGGGGGCAACCTACGAGCAGTACTTC
CDR3 protein: CSVRQGATYEQYF

D gene: TRBD2
J gene: TRBJ2-1
clone size: once
V gene: TRBV4-3
CDR3 DNA: TGCGCCAGCAGCCAGTTCGGAGCGGGGGGGTCCTACAATGAGCAGTTCTTC
CDR3 protein: CASSQFGAGGSYNEQFF

D gene: NA
J gene: TRBJ2-3
clone size: few
V gene: TRBV27
CDR3 DNA: TGTGCCAGCAGAGGAGCAGCGGCCACCACAGATACGCAGTATTTT
CDR3 protein: CASRGAAATTDTQYF

D gene: NA
J gene: TRBJ2-5
clone size: NA
V gene: TRBV5-1
CDR3 DNA: TGCGCCAGCAGCGCGGACGGGGGGCTCGAGACCCAGTACTTC
CDR3 protein: CASSADGGLETQYF

D gene: NA
J gene: TRBJ2-3
clone size: NA
V gene: TRBV29-1
CDR3 DNA: TGCAGCGCGATCAAAGGGACAGATACGCAGTATTTT
CDR3 protein: CSAIKGTDTQYF

D gene: NA
J gene: TRBJ2-2
clone size: NA
V gene: TRBV5-1
CDR3 DNA: TGCGCCAGCACCCAGACAGGGAACACCGGGGAGCTGTTTTTT
CDR3 protein: CASTQTGNTGELFF

D gene: NA
J gene: TRBJ2-4
clone size: NA
V gene: TRBV29-1
CDR3 DNA: TGCAGCGTTGCCCTAGCCAAAAACATTCAGTACTTC
CDR3 protein: CSVALAKNIQYF

D gene: NA
J gene: TRBJ1-2
clone size: NA
V gene: TRBV30
CDR3 DNA: TGTGCCTGGAGTGTACGGGGTGGGGATGGCTACACCTTC
CDR3 protein: CAWSVRGGDGYTF

D gene: NA
J gene: TRBJ2-1
clone size: once
V gene: TRBV7-8
CDR3 DNA: TGTGCCAGCAGCATACCAGAGAAGCGAAATGAGCAGTTCTTC
CDR3 protein: CASSIPEKRNEQFF

D gene: NA
J gene: TRBJ2-7
clone size: NA
V gene: TRBV21-1
CDR3 DNA: TGTGCCAGCAGCGTACGGACAGGGATTACCTACGAGCAGTACTTC
CDR3 protein: CASSVRTGITYEQYF

D gene: NA
J gene: TRBJ2-1
clone size: few
V gene: TRBV7-3
CDR3 DNA: TGTGCCAGCAGCTTACACCGGGAACCATACAATGAGCAGTTCTTC
CDR3 protein: CASSLHREPYNEQFF

D gene: NA
J gene: TRBJ1-6
clone size: NA
V gene: TRBV19
CDR3 DNA: TGTGCCAGTAGTATTGAGGGAAATGGTAATTCACCCCTCCACTTT
CDR3 protein: CASSIEGNGNSPLHF

D gene: TRBD1
J gene: TRBJ1-1
clone size: NA
V gene: TRBV10-3
CDR3 DNA: TGTGCCATCAGACAACCACAGGGGCTCTCCGCTTTCTTT
CDR3 protein: CAIRQPQGLSAFF

D gene: TRBD1
J gene: TRBJ1-1
clone size: NA
V gene: TRBV30
CDR3 DNA: TGTGCCTGGACAGGGGGCTTGTCGAACACTGAAGCTTTCTTT
CDR3 protein: CAWTGGLSNTEAFF

D gene: NA
J gene: TRBJ2-1
clone size: NA
V gene: TRBV6-1
CDR3 DNA: TGTGCCAGCAGTGAATGGCAGAGTGAGCAGTTCTTC
CDR3 protein: CASSEWQSEQFF

D gene: NA
J gene: TRBJ1-1
clone size: few
V gene: TRBV2
CDR3 DNA: TGTGCCAGCAGTGGGTTTCCCGGCACTGAAGCTTTCTTT
CDR3 protein: CASSGFPGTEAFF

D gene: NA
J gene: TRBJ2-5
clone size: NA
V gene: TRBV10-2
CDR3 DNA: TGCGCCAGCAGTGAGGACACCCAAGAGACCCAGTACTTC
CDR3 protein: CASSEDTQETQYF

D gene: TRBD1
J gene: TRBJ2-1
clone size: few
V gene: TRBV29-1
CDR3 DNA: TGCAGCGTTGGACAGGGTCTTAATGAGCAGTTCTTC
CDR3 protein: CSVGQGLNEQFF

D gene: NA
J gene: TRBJ2-6
clone size: NA
V gene: TRBV9
CDR3 DNA: TGTGCCAGCAGCGTAGGAGTATCCTCTGGGGCCAACGTCCTGACTTTC
CDR3 protein: CASSVGVSSGANVLTF

D gene: NA
J gene: TRBJ1-5
clone size: NA
V gene: TRBV19
CDR3 DNA: TGTGCCAGTAGTATAAGGCTGGGGGAGGGGCAGCCCCAGCATTTT
CDR3 protein: CASSIRLGEGQPQHF